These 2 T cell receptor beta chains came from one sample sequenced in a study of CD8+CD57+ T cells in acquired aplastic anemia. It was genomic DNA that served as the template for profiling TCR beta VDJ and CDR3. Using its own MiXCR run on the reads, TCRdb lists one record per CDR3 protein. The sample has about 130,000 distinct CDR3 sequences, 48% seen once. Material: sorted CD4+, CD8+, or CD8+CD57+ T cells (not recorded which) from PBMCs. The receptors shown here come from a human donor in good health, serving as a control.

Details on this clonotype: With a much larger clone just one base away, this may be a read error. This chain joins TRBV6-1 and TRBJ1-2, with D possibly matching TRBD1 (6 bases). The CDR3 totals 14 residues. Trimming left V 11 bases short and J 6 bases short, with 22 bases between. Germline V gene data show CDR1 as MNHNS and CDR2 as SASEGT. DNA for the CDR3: TGTGCCCCCCGAAGGGGGGGAGGTTCGGATGGCTACACCTTC. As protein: CAPRRGGGSDGYTF.

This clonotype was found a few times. In DNA form, the CDR3 reads TGTGCCAGCAGTGGGGGACTTCAAGAGACCCAGTACTTC. It is translated as CASSGGLQETQYF. The J gene is TRBJ2-5, the V gene TRBV2; TRBD2 is a possible D gene (6 bases). This CDR3 is 13 amino acids long. CDR1 and CDR2 (germline): SNHLY, FYNNEI. V gave up 4 bases and J gave up 2 bases, with 8 bases separating them.